One TCR beta chain is described in this entry. Its antigen target is currently unknown. Base qualities were left out, and no much larger clone turns up one base away. These data come from a study of radiation and T cells in renal cell carcinoma (dated by TCRdb to between 2020 and 2021). About the full investigation: In total, 53 samples, comprising 25 or so tumors and around 27 peripheral blood samples, were subjected to TCR beta sequencing. Across all 50 or so samples, around 4,000,000 unique CDR3 nucleotide sequences, encoding roughly 3 million unique CDR3 amino acid sequences, were identified.

The full study reports these points: A greater number of dominant CDR3 motifs was detected in irradiated tumors than in control tumors, and a larger share of the repertoire was occupied by these motifs in irradiated tumors than in control tumors. With a single-armed trial design, the study had no way to address how radiation dose or scheduling affects the TCR repertoire. Only small tumor regions of 0.8 to 1 g were available, so intratumoral heterogeneity was not captured. Higher TCR clonality was observed in irradiated tumors than in controls, with an average of approximately 50% of the repertoire accounted for by the top 100 clonotypes, compared with roughly 40% in nephrectomy-only tumors.

TCR beta libraries were generated from genomic DNA with the immunoSEQ kit, following the manufacturer's recommendations. Library preparation used a first multiplex PCR with proprietary primers, then a second PCR adding unique barcodes, with bead cleanups after each round. A positive control reaction and a negative control reaction, both provided in the kit, were run with every batch of samples. The final libraries were assessed on an Agilent 4200 TapeStation D1000 ScreenTape, pooled by volume, and quantified by qPCR. An Illumina NextSeq500 fitted with a MidOutput 150-cycle cartridge performed the sequencing, running 156 Read1 cycles and 15 Index1 cycles with the kit's custom primers. The pooled library was loaded at around 0.93 pM with roughly 19% PhiX control spiked in. In the original analysis: Vendor-processed data were analyzed in R, with a clonotype defined as all T cells sharing the same CDR3 nucleotide sequence. For clone abundance analyses, frequencies were normalized to the 10,000 most abundant clones per sample. Public T cell clones, which averaged fewer than five per sample, were removed prior to analysis. Dominant motif analysis used ImmunoMap with the PAM10 matrix, gap penalty 30 and homology threshold 0.3; motifs with cumulative frequency at least 0.01 counted as dominant. TCRdb re-hosts the immuneACCESS table, in-frame sequences only. Its copies lack some clones; in the studies checked, an unresolved V gene accounts for under half of them, and the cause for the rest is not known. That table is the source of V, J and clone size, and D and trimming were worked out from the DNA. The sample table shows 10,000 to 12,000 clones, and nearly 60% are seen once. The biggest ten clones account for roughly 10% of the sample.

CDR1 and CDR2 were assigned from the germline V gene as LGHNA and YNFKEQ. After removal of 0 bases from V and 2 bases from J, the junction retains 4 bases not matched to a gene. The CDR3 spans 16 residues, from the cysteine through the phenylalanine. The sequence is cut down to CDR3 DNA, 48 bases in frame from base 1. Interpreted using the paper, the time point label stands for: tumor resected at nephrectomy. The sample's treatment or condition label, decoded: treatment-naive control, cytoreductive nephrectomy. For controls, tumors were taken from treatment-naive renal cell carcinoma patients who had cytoreductive nephrectomy with no radiation beforehand. All patients had renal cell carcinoma with clear cell pathology. Control tumors used for TCR sequencing came from several females and some twelve males, resected 2011 to 2014, with median age roughly 55 years (range roughly 40 to 85). Tumor processing involved mechanical dissociation, digestion with collagenase/hyaluronidase at 37 degrees C, handling in gentleMACS C tubes, and storage in liquid nitrogen. The QIAamp DNA Blood Mini Kit (Qiagen) was used to prepare genomic DNA for TCR sequencing. Samples were included in the analyses only if all quality control checks were passed.

The material sequenced was tumor tissue, taken from a patient whose treatment was nephrectomy without radiotherapy. This receptor was taken from a middle-aged man with renal cell carcinoma. Here the chain combines TRBV4-2 and TRBJ2-3, and TRBD1 matches 8 of the central bases. Read as DNA, the sequence is TGTGCCAGCAGCCAAGATGGACAGGGCTCCACAGATACGCAGTATTTT. This gives the protein CASSQDGQGSTDTQYF.